The subject of this entry is one T cell receptor beta chain. Its target is unknown. The data stem from a study of cytomegalovirus exposure and HLA in healthy donors. With 60 Vbeta and 13 Jbeta primers, the PCR was carried out. Profiling relied on immunoSEQ multiplex PCR, and the TCRdb table lists in-frame clones only, not all of them. The sample includes about 130,000 clones, more than 80% seen only once; the top ten take 1%. Study-wide results and caveats: It is likely that the observed cluster of highly shared sequence variants was a sequencing artifact.

Looked up from germline, CDR1 is SGHDN and CDR2 is FVKESK. Trimming cost V 2 bases and J 7 bases, with 18 bases left between them. The CDR3 loop spans 16 amino acids. The chain carries TRBV14 and TRBJ2-1; D gene unclear. The sequence was obtained from a man between 40 and 49 years old in good health and CMV-seronegative. Sequenced material: PBMCs. The CDR3 coding sequence is TGTGCCAGCAGCCAAAGTCCGGTGATGGTCAGGAATGAGCAGTTCTTC. It codes for CASSQSPVMVRNEQFF.